The source of this T cell receptor (beta chain) is a study of blood T cell repertoires in COVID-19. Sequencing used immunoSEQ multiplex PCR; TCRdb keeps in-frame clones, though not all of them. The sample holds around 170,000 clones, more than 80% seen once. Trimming removed 2 bases at V and 9 bases at J, with 14 bases between. Germline CDR1 is MNHEY and CDR2 is SVGAGI. This CDR3 spans 14 amino acids. This receptor was obtained from a man aged 45-65 years who had recovered from COVID-19. The chain has TRBV6-5 and TRBJ2-1; TRBD1 might be the D (6 bases). The sample comprised PBMCs or T cells enriched from blood (not recorded which). CDR3 in amino acids: CASSYTDSSVEQFF. In DNA form, the CDR3 reads TGTGCCAGCAGTTACACGGACAGTTCCGTTGAGCAGTTCTTC.